This is a list of T cell receptor beta chains from one sample in a study of cytomegalovirus exposure and HLA in healthy donors. Sequencing was performed with immunoSEQ multiplex PCR; in TCRdb, only in-frame clones are kept and a portion is missing. The table shows about 55,000 clones, with around three fifths occurring only once. The sample taken for sequencing was PBMCs. These receptors all stem from a human donor in good health. The CDR3 runs from the conserved cysteine through the conserved F or W. A D gene is named only where the DNA matches it firmly. Clone size appears in some rows only: once, few, many, or a class for an expanded clone.

D	V	J	size	CDR3	DNA
NA	TRBV5-1	TRBJ2-7	NA	CASSLTYTGGLTYEQYF	TGCGCCAGCAGCCTGACCTACACAGGAGGACTAACCTACGAGCAGTACTTC
TRBD1	TRBV29-1	TRBJ2-4	NA	CSVEGDRGNIQYF	TGCAGCGTTGAAGGGGACAGGGGGAACATTCAGTACTTC
NA	TRBV6-5	TRBJ2-7	NA	CATQDHRTYEQYF	TGTGCAACCCAGGATCATCGAACCTACGAGCAGTACTTC
NA	TRBV12-5	TRBJ2-1	NA	CASGQISGSYNEQFF	TGTGCTAGTGGACAGATCTCAGGCTCCTACAATGAGCAGTTCTTC
TRBD1	TRBV9	TRBJ1-4	NA	CASSVEGADNEKLFF	TGTGCCAGCAGCGTGGAGGGGGCCGATAATGAAAAACTGTTTTTT
TRBD2	TRBV5-1	TRBJ2-3	NA	CASSLGLAGGSSTDTQYF	TGCGCCAGCAGCTTGGGACTAGCGGGGGGGTCTAGCACAGATACGCAGTATTTT
NA	TRBV30	TRBJ2-1	NA	CAWSTGMSGNNEQFF	TGTGCCTGGAGTACAGGGATGTCGGGAAACAATGAGCAGTTCTTC
NA	TRBV2	TRBJ2-5	NA	CASSRDWETQYF	TGTGCCAGCAGTCGAGACTGGGAGACCCAGTACTTC
NA	TRBV4-1	TRBJ1-3	NA	CASSQVLSFGDSGNTIYF	TGCGCCAGCAGCCAAGTCCTTTCCTTTGGAGACTCTGGAAACACCATATATTTT
TRBD2	TRBV4-3	TRBJ2-7	once	CASSQVIGGGSYEQYF	TGCGCCAGCAGCCAAGTGATTGGCGGGGGGTCCTACGAGCAGTACTTC
TRBD1	TRBV10-3	TRBJ2-7	NA	CATWGGQGQGEQYF	TGTGCCACCTGGGGGGGACAGGGGCAGGGCGAGCAGTACTTC